This paragraph reports one T cell receptor (beta chain). Trimming took 1 base from V and 4 from J; bases not matched to a gene: 8. CDR3 length: 17 amino acids. Germline-derived CDR1 and CDR2 are SGHVS and FQNEAQ. These data belong to a study of cytomegalovirus exposure and HLA in healthy donors. It was with 60 Vbeta and 13 Jbeta primers that the PCR ran. Profiling relied on immunoSEQ multiplex PCR, and the TCRdb table lists in-frame clones only, not all of them. The listing contains 30,000 to 45,000 clones. Sequenced input: PBMCs. The receptor's source is a man between 35 and 55 years old in good health and CMV-seropositive. This sequence joins TRBV7-8 and TRBJ2-1; 9 positions agree with TRBD2. The CDR3 sequence is CASSLVGTSPPYNEQFF. The DNA for the CDR3 is TGTGCCAGCAGCTTAGTTGGGACTAGCCCCCCATACAATGAGCAGTTCTTC. The whole variable domain, remainder taken from reference TRBV7-8 and TRBJ2-1, is GAGVSQSPRYKVAKRGQDVALRCDPISGHVSLFWYQQALGQGPEFLTYFQNEAQLDKSGLPSDRFFAERPEGSVSTLKIQRTQQEDSAVYLCASSLVGTSPPYNEQFFGPGTRLTVL.